The 9 T cell receptor beta chains given below trace back to one sample, sequenced in a study of T cell responses to AZD1222 COVID-19 vaccine. TCRdb keeps only in-frame clones here, not all; method: immunoSEQ multiplex PCR. The data contain just under 95,000 clones, 70% to 90% of them singletons. The input for sequencing was peripheral blood, taken on day 0 of AZD1222 vaccination. All receptors come from an adult in good health.

V is TRBV28 and J is TRBJ2-7, with D perhaps being TRBD1 or TRBD2 (6 bases each). This CDR3 has 15 amino acids. Trimming shortened V by 8 bases and J by 9 bases, and 26 bases separated the two germline ends. Germline CDR1 reads MDHEN; CDR2 reads SYDVKM. CDR3 sequence: CASPSGATFVIGQYF. For the CDR3, the DNA is TGTGCCAGCCCTTCGGGGGCCACCTTCGTAATAGGGCAGTACTTC.

The chain employs TRBV27 and TRBJ1-6; 9 positions agree with TRBD1. J was trimmed by 8 bases and V by 3 bases; bases with no gene match: 8. The CDR3 covers 16 residues. Per germline, CDR1 MNHEY and CDR2 SMNVEV (reference sequence). The CDR3 DNA sequence: TGTGCCAGCAGTTTCCCCCCGGGACAGGGAGATTCACCCCTCCACTTT. Translated, it gives CASSFPPGQGDSPLHF.

This chain links TRBV4-1 with TRBJ1-1; D unresolved. The CDR3 contains 17 residues. Germline values: CDR1 MGHRA, CDR2 YSYEKL. Trimming took off 1 base at V and 0 bases at J, with 15 bases between the two ends. DNA of the CDR3: TGCGCCAGCAGCCAAGGTCCCGGTGGCAGTATGAACACTGAAGCTTTCTTT. Its protein product is CASSQGPGGSMNTEAFF.

The CDR3 spells CASSSDRRYGYTF. In DNA form, the CDR3 reads TGTGCCAGCAGTTCGGACAGGAGGTATGGCTACACCTTC. The J gene is TRBJ1-2, the V gene TRBV28; 7 bases are a match to TRBD1. The CDR3 has 13 residues. V trimming: 4 bases; J trimming: 5 bases; junction bases outside the gene matches: 4. The germline CDR1 and CDR2 sequences are MDHEN and SYDVKM.

The chain has TRBV27 and TRBJ1-1, with 7 bases identical to TRBD1. Germline-derived CDR1 and CDR2 are MNHEY and SMNVEV (reference sequence). This CDR3 spans 13 amino acids. V was pared by 3 bases and J by 6 bases, with 4 bases of the junction left unmatched. The CDR3 nucleotides read TGTGCCAGCAGTTTTCAGGGGGTTTCTGAAGCTTTCTTT. Protein: CASSFQGVSEAFF.

This clone was picked up one time. The J gene is TRBJ2-3, the V gene TRBV7-3, with TRBD2 matching over 9 bases. Germline lookup yields CDR1 SGHTA and CDR2 FQGTGA. The CDR3 runs to 17 residues. Trimming removed 5 bases from V and 2 bases from J; junction bases left unmatched: 11. CDR3 DNA sequence: TGTGCCAGCAGCCCCGCCGGTCTAGCGGGGAACACAGATACGCAGTATTTT. It translates to CASSPAGLAGNTDTQYF.

The CDR3 is CASSPNLRTGANVLTF. Written as DNA, the CDR3 is TGTGCCAGCAGCCCTAACCTACGCACTGGGGCCAACGTCCTGACTTTC. The chain couples TRBV3-1 (or the pseudogene TRBV3-2) to TRBJ2-6; no firm D call. The V and J ends lost 4 bases and 2 bases respectively, with 12 bases between them. This CDR3 has 16 amino acids. Germline loops: CDR1 LGHDT, CDR2 YNNKEL (reference sequence).

The V call is TRBV5-1, the J call TRBJ2-1; possibly TRBD1 for D (6 bases). CDR3 length equals 11 residues. With 0 bases removed from V and 15 bases from J, the gap between germline ends came to 10 bases. Germline V gene lookup returns CDR1 SGHRS and CDR2 YFSETQ. The DNA of the CDR3 is TGCGCCAGCAGCTTGGACAGGGAACGGTTCTTC. Amino acids: CASSLDRERFF.

The chain is built from TRBV11-1 and TRBJ1-1; tentative D call: TRBD1 (6 bases). Germline assignment: CDR1 SGHAT and CDR2 FQDESV (reference sequence). The CDR3 has 13 residues. Trimming took off 2 bases at V and 7 bases at J, with 11 bases between the two ends. The CDR3 DNA reads as TGTGCCAGCAGCTTAAATGCACAGGGTGAAGCTTTCTTT. The encoded protein is CASSLNAQGEAFF.